This passage covers 14 T cell receptor beta chains from one sample sequenced in a study of regulatory T cells in long-lasting Graves disease. Time point specified: newly diagnosed GD, antithyroid drugs for less than 3 months. PBMC-derived RNA was used for the TCR library. Through Arm-PCR of CDR3 regions and iRepertoire HTBI primers, TCR beta libraries were built. In TCRdb, the multiplex PCR reads were re-called with MiXCR into one record per CDR3 protein. Here the sample spans under 800,000 distinct CDR3 sequences, roughly 15% being singletons. In addition, the sample was reused for a study of T cells in Graves' hyperthyroidism and ophthalmopathy.

Specimen: peripheral blood mononuclear cells (PBMCs), collected at new diagnosis, from a patient treated with antithyroid drugs. The receptors shown here come from a woman in her 30s with Graves disease.

This clonotype was seen a handful of times. The rearrangement joins TRBV6-1 to TRBJ2-6; TRBD1 matches at 7 bases. Trimming removed 5 bases from V and 1 base from J; junction bases left unmatched: 2. Germline-derived CDR1 and CDR2 are MNHNS and SASEGT. CDR3 length: 15 residues. Written as DNA, the CDR3 is TGTGCCAGCAGTCAGGACAGGTCTGGGGCCAACGTCCTGACTTTC. This encodes CASSQDRSGANVLTF.

This clonotype was recorded many times. V usage is TRBV7-9 and J usage is TRBJ2-1, with D perhaps matching TRBD1 (6 bases). V was trimmed by 1 base and J by 3 bases, leaving 13 bases between them. There are 16 residues in the CDR3. Per the germline V gene, CDR1 is SEHNR and CDR2 is FQNEAQ (reference sequence). The CDR3: CASSLGQGRYYNEQFF. Written as DNA, the CDR3 is TGTGCCAGCAGCTTAGGGCAGGGGCGCTACTACAATGAGCAGTTCTTC.

This clonotype showed up just a few times. CDR3 sequence: CASTQGSQEGWAQYF. The DNA for the CDR3 is TGTGCCAGCACCCAAGGGAGTCAAGAGGGCTGGGCGCAGTACTTC. The V and J genes are TRBV6-2 or TRBV6-3 and TRBJ2-7, with D possibly being TRBD2 (5 bases). This CDR3 is built from 15 residues. Germline V CDR1 and CDR2: MNHEY, SVGEGT. Trimming removed 7 bases at V and 9 bases at J, with 25 bases between.

V usage is TRBV10-1 and J usage is TRBJ2-1; TRBD1 agrees at 8 bases. CDR3 length equals 16 residues. After removal of 3 bases from V and 2 bases from J, the junction contained 6 bases not matched to a gene. Germline lookup yields CDR1 WNHNN and CDR2 SYGVQD (reference sequence). CDR3 sequence (DNA): TGCGCCAGCAGTGATCAGGGGACAGGCACCTACAATGAGCAGTTCTTC. Amino acids: CASSDQGTGTYNEQFF.

V is TRBV9 and J is TRBJ2-5; no clear D gene. Germline V CDR1 and CDR2: SGDLS, YYNGEE. The CDR3 totals 16 residues. With 3 bases removed from V and 4 bases from J, the gap between germline ends came to 19 bases. The CDR3 nucleotides read TGTGCCAGCAGCGCCGACGGGCGTTTATATAGAGAGACCCAGTACTTC. This gives the protein CASSADGRLYRETQYF.

The rearrangement joins TRBV7-9 to TRBJ1-4, with TRBD1 matching over 8 bases. This CDR3 region has 15 residues. The germline V gene has CDR1 SEHNR and CDR2 FQNEAQ (reference sequence). V was clipped by 4 bases and J by 8 bases; unmatched bases: 9. The CDR3 loop reads CASSYTGGVGEKLFF. The CDR3 DNA follows: TGTGCCAGCAGCTACACAGGGGGTGTAGGAGAAAAACTGTTTTTT. Drawing the rest from reference TRBV7-9 and TRBJ1-4, the complete variable domain is DTGVSQNPRHKITKRGQNVTFRCDPISEHNRLYWYRQTLGQGPEFLTYFQNEAQLEKSRLLSDRFSAERPKGSFSTLEIQRTEQGDSAMYLCASSYTGGVGEKLFFGSGTQLSVL.

J is TRBJ2-1 and V is TRBV12-5; the D is unclear. The V gene lost 9 bases and the J gene lost 7 bases, with 10 bases spanning the gap. Per germline, CDR1 LGHNT and CDR2 FRNRAP. The CDR3 loop spans 11 amino acids. The DNA of the CDR3 is TGTGCTAGCGGCACTTGGAATGAGCAGTTCTTC. It yields the protein CASGTWNEQFF.

This clonotype occurred many times. The genes are TRBV28 and TRBJ2-5, with D possibly being TRBD2 (6 bases). This CDR3 is 14 amino acids long. Trimming took 4 bases from V and 0 from J, leaving 9 bases between them. Germline-derived CDR1 and CDR2 are MDHEN and SYDVKM. The CDR3 nucleotides read TGTGCCAGCAGTTGGGGACTGAACCAAGAGACCCAGTACTTC. It translates to CASSWGLNQETQYF.

This clonotype was seen at least ten times. The genes are TRBV6-1 and TRBJ1-1; the D gene is possibly TRBD1 (5 bases). V lost 7 bases and J lost 1, with 10 bases in between. CDR1 is MNHNS, CDR2 SASEGT, per germline. This CDR3 comprises 13 residues. CDR3: CASNLRANTEAFF. DNA of the CDR3: TGTGCCAGCAACCTCAGGGCGAACACTGAAGCTTTCTTT.

This clonotype was observed a handful of times. Sequence at one end of the junction differs from germline and may be a read error. V gene TRBV6-1 combines with J gene TRBJ2-7, with D unresolved. This CDR3 region has 16 residues. Germline CDR1 reads MNHNS; CDR2 reads SASEGT. CDR3 sequence (DNA): TGTGCCAACAGTGATACCTCCGGAGTGATCTCCTACGAGCAGTACTTC. It encodes CANSDTSGVISYEQYF.

V is TRBV27 and J is TRBJ2-7; TRBD1 is a possible D gene (6 bases). Germline V gives CDR1 MNHEY, CDR2 SMNVEV (reference sequence). Deletions cut 3 bases from V and 2 bases from J, with 11 bases between. CDR3 length: 14 residues. The CDR3 is CASSFGGGAYEQYF. The CDR3, as DNA: TGTGCCAGCAGTTTTGGGGGCGGCGCCTACGAGCAGTACTTC.

V and J are TRBV7-9 and TRBJ2-2; 8 bases fit TRBD1. The CDR3 is 17 residues long. The germline gives CDR1 SEHNR, CDR2 FQNEAQ (reference sequence). The junction had 12 bases not matched to a gene; V was cut back by 5 bases and J by 4 bases. The CDR3 sequence is CASSKTGGLTSTGELFF. CDR3 coding DNA: TGTGCCAGCAGCAAAACAGGGGGTTTAACGAGCACCGGGGAGCTGTTTTTT.

There are a few counts of this clonotype. The chain combines TRBV30 with TRBJ2-1; 7 bases fit TRBD2. Looked up from germline, CDR1 is GTSNPN and CDR2 is SVGIG (reference sequence). V gave up 0 bases and J gave up 10 bases; unmatched junction bases: 9. CDR3 size: 14 residues. The CDR3 region is CAWSVKRDLSEQFF. CDR3 DNA sequence: TGTGCCTGGAGTGTCAAGCGGGATCTCTCCGAGCAGTTCTTC.

This clonotype occurred many times. The chain joins TRBV7-2 to TRBJ2-7, with 10 bases lining up with TRBD1. The CDR3 spans 15 residues. Germline V gene sequence: CDR1 SGHTA, CDR2 FQGNSA. V was pared by 5 bases and J by 4 bases, with 8 bases of the junction left unmatched. The CDR3 region has the DNA TGTGCCAGCAGCGCCCGGGACAGGGGAGCGTACGAGCAGTACTTC. This codes for CASSARDRGAYEQYF.